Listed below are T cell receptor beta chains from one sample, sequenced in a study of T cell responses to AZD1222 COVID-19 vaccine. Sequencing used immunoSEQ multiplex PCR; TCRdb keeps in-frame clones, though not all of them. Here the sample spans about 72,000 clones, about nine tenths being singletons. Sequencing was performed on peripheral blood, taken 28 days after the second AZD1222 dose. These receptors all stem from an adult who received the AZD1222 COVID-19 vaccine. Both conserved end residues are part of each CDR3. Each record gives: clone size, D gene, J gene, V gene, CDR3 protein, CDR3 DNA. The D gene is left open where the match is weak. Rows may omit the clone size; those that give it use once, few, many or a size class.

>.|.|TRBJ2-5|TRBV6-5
CASMKGRETQYF
TGTGCCAGCATGAAAGGGAGAGAGACCCAGTACTTC
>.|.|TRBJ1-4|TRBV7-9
CASSLALTAEKLFF
TGTGCCAGCAGCTTAGCGCTTACAGCTGAAAAACTGTTTTTT
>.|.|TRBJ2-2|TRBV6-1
CASTPRASNTGELFF
TGTGCCAGCACTCCCCGGGCCTCCAACACCGGGGAGCTGTTTTTT
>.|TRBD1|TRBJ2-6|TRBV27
CASSIAGGRVLTF
TGTGCCAGCAGTATTGCAGGGGGACGGGTCCTGACTTTC
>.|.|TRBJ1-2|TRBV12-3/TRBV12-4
CASSLGLTGYTF
TGTGCCAGCAGTTTAGGTCTTACTGGCTACACCTTC
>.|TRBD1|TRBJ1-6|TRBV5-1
CASSSTGDNSPLHF
TGCGCCAGCAGCTCGACAGGGGATAATTCACCCCTCCACTTT
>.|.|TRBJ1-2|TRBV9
CASSVEGSTIYGYTF
TGTGCCAGCAGCGTAGAGGGCAGTACGATCTACGGCTACACCTTC
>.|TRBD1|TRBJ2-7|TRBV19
CASQFGTGVGEQYF
TGTGCCAGTCAGTTTGGGACAGGGGTCGGCGAGCAGTACTTC
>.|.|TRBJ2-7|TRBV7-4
CASSHAQAGPGAYEQYF
TGTGCCAGCAGCCACGCCCAGGCGGGGCCAGGGGCCTACGAGCAGTACTTC
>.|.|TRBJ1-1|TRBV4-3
CASSQDVGGMAEAFF
TGCGCCAGCAGCCAAGATGTCGGGGGGATGGCTGAAGCTTTCTTT
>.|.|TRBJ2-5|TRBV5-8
CASSGGQGEETQYF
TGTGCCAGCAGCGGGGGGCAGGGGGAAGAGACCCAGTACTTC
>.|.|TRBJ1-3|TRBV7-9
CASSLDRDSAYTIYF
TGTGCCAGCAGCTTAGACCGGGACTCAGCATACACCATATATTTT
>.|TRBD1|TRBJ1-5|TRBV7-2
CASTGDSNQPQHF
TGTGCCAGTACAGGGGATAGCAATCAGCCCCAGCATTTT
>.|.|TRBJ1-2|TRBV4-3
CASSQDVAGNNYGYTF
TGCGCCAGCAGCCAAGATGTGGCAGGGAATAACTATGGCTACACCTTC
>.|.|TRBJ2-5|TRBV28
CASSPKSGPMGETQYF
TGTGCCAGCAGCCCCAAGAGTGGCCCTATGGGAGAGACCCAGTACTTC
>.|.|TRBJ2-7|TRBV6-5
CASRKSYEQYF
TGTGCCAGCAGGAAGTCCTACGAGCAGTACTTC
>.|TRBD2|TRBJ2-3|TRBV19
CASQASGDTDTQYF
TGTGCCAGTCAGGCTAGCGGGGACACAGATACGCAGTATTTT
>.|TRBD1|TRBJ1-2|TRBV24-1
CATSASPTGNDGYTF
TGTGCCACCAGTGCCTCACCGACAGGGAACGATGGCTACACCTTC
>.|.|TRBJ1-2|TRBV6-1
CASSEIALVSYGYTF
TGTGCCAGCAGTGAAATTGCGCTGGTGAGCTATGGCTACACCTTC
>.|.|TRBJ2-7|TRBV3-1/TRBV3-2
CASSQDRTVYEQYF
TGTGCCAGCAGCCAAGATCGGACAGTCTACGAGCAGTACTTC
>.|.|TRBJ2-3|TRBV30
CAWNGALGDTQYF
TGTGCCTGGAACGGGGCGTTGGGGGATACGCAGTATTTT
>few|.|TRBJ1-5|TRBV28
CASSLAGSGNQPQHF
TGTGCCAGCAGTTTGGCGGGGAGCGGCAATCAGCCCCAGCATTTT
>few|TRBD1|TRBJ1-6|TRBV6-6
CASTQGNSPLHF
TGTGCCAGCACACAGGGGAATTCACCCCTCCACTTT
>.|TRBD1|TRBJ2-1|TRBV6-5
CASSSGTGIYNEQFF
TGTGCCAGCAGTTCCGGGACAGGGATCTACAATGAGCAGTTCTTC
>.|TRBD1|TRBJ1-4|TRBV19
CASSTTGGPNEKLFF
TGTGCCAGTAGCACAACAGGGGGCCCTAATGAAAAACTGTTTTTT
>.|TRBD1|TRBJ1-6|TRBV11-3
CASSSRQGNSPLHF
TGTGCCAGCAGCTCCCGACAGGGGAATTCACCCCTCCACTTT
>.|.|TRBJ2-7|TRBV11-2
CASSLSDPDYEQYF
TGTGCCAGCAGCTTATCCGACCCGGACTACGAGCAGTACTTC
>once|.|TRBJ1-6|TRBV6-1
CASSASESSYNSPLHF
TGTGCCAGCAGTGCGAGCGAAAGCTCCTATAATTCACCCCTCCACTTT